This passage covers 15 T cell receptor beta chains from one sample sequenced in a study of T cells in narcolepsy. Profiling relied on immunoSEQ multiplex PCR, and the TCRdb table lists in-frame clones only, not all of them. Of 25,000 to 35,000 clones listed, more than 65% are singletons. Sample: memory (CD45RA-) CD4+ T cells from blood. All receptors derive from a human donor in good health.

This rearrangement joins TRBV5-1 to TRBJ2-4; the D is unclear. V was trimmed by 0 bases and J by 0 bases, leaving 4 bases between them. The CDR3 consists of 14 residues. Germline values: CDR1 SGHRS, CDR2 YFSETQ. The CDR3 sequence: CASSLEGAKNIQYF. In DNA, the CDR3 is TGCGCCAGCAGCTTGGAAGGAGCCAAAAACATTCAGTACTTC. Based on the CDR3 plus reference TRBV5-1 and TRBJ2-4, the full variable domain is KAGVTQTPRYLIKTRGQQVTLSCSPISGHRSVSWYQQTPGQGLQFLFEYFSETQRNKGNFPGRFSGRQFSNSRSEMNVSTLELGDSALYLCASSLEGAKNIQYFGAGTRLSVL.

This clone appeared a single time. The chain carries TRBV27 and TRBJ1-4, with TRBD1 matching over 11 bases. From germline, CDR1 is MNHEY and CDR2 SMNVEV (reference sequence). The CDR3 spans 18 residues. V lost 8 bases to trimming and J lost 2 bases; unmatched junction nucleotides: 13. The CDR3 region is CASGYWDRGIATNEKLFF. The CDR3 DNA follows: TGTGCCAGCGGTTATTGGGACAGGGGGATTGCTACTAATGAAAAACTGTTTTTT.

This chain links TRBV2 with TRBJ1-4; D remains unclear. Trimming cost V 1 base and J 14 bases, with 11 bases left between them. CDR1 and CDR2 from the germline V gene are SNHLY and FYNNEI. The CDR3 has 12 residues. The CDR3 region has the DNA TGTGCCAGCAGTGAAGAGAGGGAGGCGCTGTTTTTT. Amino acids: CASSEEREALFF.

The rearrangement links TRBV10-3 to TRBJ2-1, with D possibly being TRBD1 or TRBD2 (5 bases each). The CDR3 totals 12 residues. Germline V CDR1 and CDR2: ENHRY, SYGVKD. V was shortened by 10 bases and J by 5 bases, with 12 bases between the two germline ends. CDR3 region: CATEGNHNEQFF. The CDR3 DNA is TGTGCCACCGAGGGGAACCACAATGAGCAGTTCTTC.

The chain is built from TRBV6-1 and TRBJ2-7; 10 bases match TRBD1. Germline values: CDR1 MNHNS, CDR2 SASEGT. The CDR3 is 15 residues long. J lost 5 bases, V lost 6 bases, and 10 bases had no gene match. CDR3 DNA: TGTGCCAGCAGACGTTCGGGACAGGGGAATGACGAGCAGTACTTC. Its translation: CASRRSGQGNDEQYF.

The CDR3 DNA reads as TGTGCCAGCAGCTTAGACTGGGCCCAAGAGACCCAGTACTTC. Its translation: CASSLDWAQETQYF. The genes are TRBV7-2 and TRBJ2-5; D is unclear. Per germline, CDR1 SGHTA and CDR2 FQGNSA. Trimming shortened V by 1 base and J by 1 base, and 7 bases separated the two germline ends. This CDR3 has 14 residues.

The chain combines TRBV7-9 with TRBJ2-3; 7 positions match TRBD2. The CDR3 consists of 17 residues. Germline V gene sequence: CDR1 SEHNR, CDR2 FQNEAQ (reference sequence). Trimming removed 1 base from V and 1 base from J; junction bases left unmatched: 8. The CDR3 DNA reads TGTGCCAGCAGCTTAGGGGGCGGGAGAGGTCGCACAGATACGCAGTATTTT. Its protein is CASSLGGGRGRTDTQYF. The whole variable domain, filled in from reference TRBV7-9 and TRBJ2-3, reads DTGVSQNPRHKITKRGQNVTFRCDPISEHNRLYWYRQTLGQGPEFLTYFQNEAQLEKSRLLSDRFSAERPKGSFSTLEIQRTEQGDSAMYLCASSLGGGRGRTDTQYFGPGTRLTVL.

The V and J genes are TRBV29-1 and TRBJ2-7; D gene ambiguous. Trimming stripped 4 bases from V and 7 bases from J, with 14 bases between. Germline V gene sequence: CDR1 SQVTM, CDR2 ANQGSEA. The CDR3 is 12 amino acids. In DNA form, the CDR3 reads TGCAGCGTTGCGGCCAGTGCTAGGGAGCAGTACTTC. Protein product: CSVAASAREQYF.

This clone was seen only a few times. J is TRBJ2-3 and V is TRBV4-3; 10 bases match TRBD2. CDR3 length: 15 residues. Germline CDR1 is LGHNA and CDR2 is YSLEER. V lost 3 bases, J lost 12 bases, and 12 bases stayed unmatched. CDR3 nucleotide sequence: TGCGCCAGCAGCCACGCCCTACTAGCGGGGAGTCATCAGTATTTT. Amino acids: CASSHALLAGSHQYF.

The chain couples TRBV7-2 to TRBJ1-1, with D maybe TRBD1 (5 bases). Per germline, CDR1 SGHTA and CDR2 FQGNSA. V shed 0 bases and J shed 2 bases, with 16 bases lying between them. The CDR3 is 17 amino acids. Here the CDR3 DNA reads TGTGCCAGCAGCTTAGCGGTGCAGGGTTTGGGTAACACTGAAGCTTTCTTT. Its translation: CASSLAVQGLGNTEAFF.

This sequence joins TRBV5-1 and TRBJ2-2, with no clear D. The germline gives CDR1 SGHRS, CDR2 YFSETQ. Between the trimmed V and J ends, which lost 1 base and 1 base, there was a span of 5 bases. CDR3 length: 14 amino acids. CDR3: CASSLSQNTGELFF. CDR3 bases: TGCGCCAGCAGCTTGTCACAGAACACCGGGGAGCTGTTTTTT.

The J gene is TRBJ2-7, the V gene TRBV2; 8 nucleotides align to TRBD1. Germline V gene sequence: CDR1 SNHLY, CDR2 FYNNEI. Losses at the gene ends were 7 bases for V and 0 bases for J; bases not matched to a gene: 11. The CDR3 consists of 16 residues. The CDR3 coding sequence is TGTGCCAGCAAATTCCAGGGGGCTACGAGCTCCTACGAGCAGTACTTC. Translated: CASKFQGATSSYEQYF.

The chain is built from TRBV6-4 and TRBJ1-2; unclear D gene. Trimming pared 4 bases from V and 4 bases from J, leaving 16 bases between. Looked up from germline, CDR1 is MRHNA and CDR2 is SNTAGT. The CDR3 contains 15 residues. In nucleotides, the CDR3 is TGTGCCAGCAGTGCGGATCCCCGGGCCGGCTATGGCTACACCTTC. Translating it yields CASSADPRAGYGYTF.

The rearrangement links TRBV20-1 to TRBJ2-5; D is unresolved. The V end lost 2 bases, the J end lost 5 bases, and 3 bases lay between the germline ends. Per the germline V gene, CDR1 is DFQATT and CDR2 is SNEGSKA (reference sequence). The CDR3 extends over 10 amino acids. The CDR3 loop is CSARQETQYF. The DNA for the CDR3 is TGCAGTGCTAGACAGGAGACCCAGTACTTC.

Here the CDR3 DNA reads TGTGCCAGCTCGAAGGGCTACGAGCAGTACTTC. This gives the protein CASSKGYEQYF. The chain joins TRBV6-1 to TRBJ2-7; D not resolved. The CDR3 runs to 11 residues. Germline V gene sequence: CDR1 MNHNS, CDR2 SASEGT. V was trimmed by 8 bases and J by 3 bases, leaving 8 bases between them.